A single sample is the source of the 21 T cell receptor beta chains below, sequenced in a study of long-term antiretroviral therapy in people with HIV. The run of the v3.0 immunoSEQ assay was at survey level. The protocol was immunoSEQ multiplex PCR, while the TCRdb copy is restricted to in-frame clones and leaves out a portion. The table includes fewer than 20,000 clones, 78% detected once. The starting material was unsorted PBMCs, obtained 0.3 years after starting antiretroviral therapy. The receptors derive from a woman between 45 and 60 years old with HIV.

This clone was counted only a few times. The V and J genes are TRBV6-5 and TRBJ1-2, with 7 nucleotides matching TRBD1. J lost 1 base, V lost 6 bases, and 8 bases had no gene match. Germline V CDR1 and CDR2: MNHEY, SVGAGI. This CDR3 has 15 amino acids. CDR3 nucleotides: TGTGCCAGCAGCCCGTACCCAGGGGGTAACTATGGCTACACCTTC. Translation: CASSPYPGGNYGYTF.

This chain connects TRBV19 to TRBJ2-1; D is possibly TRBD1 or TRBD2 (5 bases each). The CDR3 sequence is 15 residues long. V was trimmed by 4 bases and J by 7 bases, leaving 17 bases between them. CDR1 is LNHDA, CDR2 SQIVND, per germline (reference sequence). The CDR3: CASSSTWDPGNEQFF. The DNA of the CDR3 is TGTGCCAGTAGTAGCACCTGGGACCCCGGGAATGAGCAGTTCTTC.

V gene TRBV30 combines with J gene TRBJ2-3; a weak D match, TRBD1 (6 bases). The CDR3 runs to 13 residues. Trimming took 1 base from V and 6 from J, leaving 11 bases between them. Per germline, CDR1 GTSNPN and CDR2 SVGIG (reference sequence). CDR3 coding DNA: TGTGCCTGGAGTGAACAGGGACCTGATACGCAGTATTTT. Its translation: CAWSEQGPDTQYF.

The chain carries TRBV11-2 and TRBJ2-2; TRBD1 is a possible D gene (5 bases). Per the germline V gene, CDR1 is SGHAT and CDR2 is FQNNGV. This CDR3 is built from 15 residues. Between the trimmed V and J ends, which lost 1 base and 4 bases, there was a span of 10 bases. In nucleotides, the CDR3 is TGTGCCAGCAGCTTAGTTTCAGGGTTCACCGGGGAGCTGTTTTTT. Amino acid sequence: CASSLVSGFTGELFF. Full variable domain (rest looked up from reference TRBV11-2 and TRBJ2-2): EAGVAQSPRYKIIEKRQSVAFWCNPISGHATLYWYQQILGQGPKLLIQFQNNGVVDDSQLPKDRFSAERLKGVDSTLKIQPAKLEDSAVYLCASSLVSGFTGELFFGEGSRLTVL.

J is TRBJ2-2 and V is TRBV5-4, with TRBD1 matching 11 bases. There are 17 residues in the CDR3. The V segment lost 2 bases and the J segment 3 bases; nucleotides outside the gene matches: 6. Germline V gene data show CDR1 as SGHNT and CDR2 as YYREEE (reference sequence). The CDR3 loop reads CASSFPDRGRYTGELFF. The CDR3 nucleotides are TGTGCCAGCAGCTTCCCGGACAGGGGGCGCTACACCGGGGAGCTGTTTTTT.

CDR3 protein: CAWSGGANQPQHF. CDR3 bases: TGTGCCTGGAGTGGGGGGGCCAATCAGCCCCAGCATTTT. The genes are TRBV30 and TRBJ1-5; D might be TRBD1 (6 bases). The germline V gene has CDR1 GTSNPN and CDR2 SVGIG (reference sequence). The CDR3 spans 13 residues. The ends were cut back, 1 base at V and 3 bases at J, with 7 bases in the middle.

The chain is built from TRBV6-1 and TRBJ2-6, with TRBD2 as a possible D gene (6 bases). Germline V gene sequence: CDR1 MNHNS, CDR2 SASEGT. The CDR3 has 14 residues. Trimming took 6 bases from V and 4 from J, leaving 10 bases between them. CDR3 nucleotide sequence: TGTGCCAGCAGGGAGGGTTCAGGGGCCAACGTCCTGACTTTC. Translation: CASREGSGANVLTF.

Here the CDR3 reads CASSSGLVGETQYF. In DNA, the CDR3 is TGTGCCAGCAGCTCTGGACTGGTAGGAGAGACCCAGTACTTC. The rearrangement uses TRBV7-9 and TRBJ2-5; a possible D gene is TRBD2 (5 bases). The CDR3 totals 14 residues. In germline, CDR1 is SEHNR, CDR2 FQNEAQ (reference sequence). V was cut by 4 bases and J by 4 bases, with 13 bases left in between.

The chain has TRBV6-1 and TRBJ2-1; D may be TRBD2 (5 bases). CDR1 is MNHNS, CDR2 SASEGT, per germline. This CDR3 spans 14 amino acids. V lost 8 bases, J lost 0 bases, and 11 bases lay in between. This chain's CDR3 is CASGVRDSYNEQFF. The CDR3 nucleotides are TGTGCCAGCGGAGTACGGGACTCCTACAATGAGCAGTTCTTC.

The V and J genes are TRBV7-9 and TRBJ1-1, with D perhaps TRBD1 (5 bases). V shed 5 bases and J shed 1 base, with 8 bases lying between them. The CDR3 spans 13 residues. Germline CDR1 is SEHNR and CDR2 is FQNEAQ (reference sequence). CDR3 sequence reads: CASSRGGNTEAFF. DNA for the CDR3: TGTGCCAGCAGCCGGGGGGGGAACACTGAAGCTTTCTTT.

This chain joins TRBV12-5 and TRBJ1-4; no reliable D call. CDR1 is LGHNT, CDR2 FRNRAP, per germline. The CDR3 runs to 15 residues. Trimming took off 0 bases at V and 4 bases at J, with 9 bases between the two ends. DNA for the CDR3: TGTGCTAGTGGTTTGGTAAACAGCCTTAATGAAAAACTGTTTTTT. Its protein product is CASGLVNSLNEKLFF. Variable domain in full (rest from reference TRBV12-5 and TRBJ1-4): DARVTQTPRHKVTEMGQEVTMRCQPILGHNTVFWYRQTMMQGLELLAYFRNRAPLDDSGMPKDRFSAEMPDATLATLKIQPSEPRDSAVYFCASGLVNSLNEKLFFGSGTQLSVL.

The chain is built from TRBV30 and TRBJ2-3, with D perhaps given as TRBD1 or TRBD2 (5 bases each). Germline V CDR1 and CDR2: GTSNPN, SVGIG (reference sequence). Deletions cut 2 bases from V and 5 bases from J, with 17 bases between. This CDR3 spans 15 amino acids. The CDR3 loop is CAWSPLPRGEDTQYF. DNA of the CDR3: TGTGCCTGGAGTCCCCTTCCTAGGGGAGAAGATACGCAGTATTTT. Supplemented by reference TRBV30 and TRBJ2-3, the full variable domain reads SQTIHQWPATLVQPVGSPLSLECTVEGTSNPNLYWYRQAAGRGLQLLFYSVGIGQISSEVPQNLSASRPQDRQFILSSKKLLLSDSGFYLCAWSPLPRGEDTQYFGPGTRLTVL.

The CDR3 coding sequence is TGTGCCAGCAGCTTGTGGTCTAGCTTGGGAGAGACCCAGTACTTC. The encoded protein is CASSLWSSLGETQYF. The chain couples TRBV5-5 to TRBJ2-5, with a weak D call TRBD2 (5 bases). The V gene lost 1 base and the J gene lost 4 bases, with 14 bases spanning the gap. CDR3 length equals 15 residues. Germline V gives CDR1 SGHKS, CDR2 YYEKEE (reference sequence).

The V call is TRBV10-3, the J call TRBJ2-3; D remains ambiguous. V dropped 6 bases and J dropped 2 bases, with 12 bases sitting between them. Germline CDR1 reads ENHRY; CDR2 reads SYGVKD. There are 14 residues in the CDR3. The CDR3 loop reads CAIRQTADTDTQYF. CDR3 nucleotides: TGTGCCATCAGGCAGACGGCCGACACAGATACGCAGTATTTT.

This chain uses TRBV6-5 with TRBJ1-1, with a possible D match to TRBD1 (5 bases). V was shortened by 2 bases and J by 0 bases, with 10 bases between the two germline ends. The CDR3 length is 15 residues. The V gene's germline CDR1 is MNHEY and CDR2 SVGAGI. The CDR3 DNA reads TGTGCCAGCAGTTACGGCAGGGCTATGAACACTGAAGCTTTCTTT. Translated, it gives CASSYGRAMNTEAFF.

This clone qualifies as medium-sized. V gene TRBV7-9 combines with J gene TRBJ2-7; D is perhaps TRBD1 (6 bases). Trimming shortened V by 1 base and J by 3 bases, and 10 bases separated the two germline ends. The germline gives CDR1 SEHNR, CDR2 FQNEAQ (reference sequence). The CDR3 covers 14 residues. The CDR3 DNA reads TGTGCCAGCAGCTTAGAGAACAGGGACTACGAGCAGTACGTC. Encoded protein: CASSLENRDYEQYV.

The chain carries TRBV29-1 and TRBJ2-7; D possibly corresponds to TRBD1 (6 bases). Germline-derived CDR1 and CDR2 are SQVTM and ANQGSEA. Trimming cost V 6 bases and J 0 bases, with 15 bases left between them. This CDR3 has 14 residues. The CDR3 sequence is CSVKMQGSSYEQYF. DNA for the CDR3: TGCAGCGTCAAGATGCAGGGGAGCTCCTACGAGCAGTACTTC.

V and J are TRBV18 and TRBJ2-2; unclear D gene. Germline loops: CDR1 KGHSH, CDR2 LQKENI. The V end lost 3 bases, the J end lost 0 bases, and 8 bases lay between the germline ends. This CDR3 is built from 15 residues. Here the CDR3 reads CASSPSQANTGELFF. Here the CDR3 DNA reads TGTGCCAGCTCACCGTCGCAGGCGAACACCGGGGAGCTGTTTTTT.

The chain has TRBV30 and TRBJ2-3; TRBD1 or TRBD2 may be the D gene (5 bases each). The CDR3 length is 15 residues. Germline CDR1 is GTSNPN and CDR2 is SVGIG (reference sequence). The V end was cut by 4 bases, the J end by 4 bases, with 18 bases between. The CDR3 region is CAWIPREGTSDTQYF. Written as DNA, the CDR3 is TGTGCCTGGATCCCCCGCGAAGGGACCTCAGATACGCAGTATTTT.

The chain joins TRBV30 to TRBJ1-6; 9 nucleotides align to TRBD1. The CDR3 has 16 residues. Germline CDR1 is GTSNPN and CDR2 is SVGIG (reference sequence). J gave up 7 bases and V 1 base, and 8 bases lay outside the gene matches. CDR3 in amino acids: CAWSDTAGTGNSPLHF. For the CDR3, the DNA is TGTGCCTGGAGTGATACGGCCGGGACAGGGAATTCACCCCTCCACTTT.

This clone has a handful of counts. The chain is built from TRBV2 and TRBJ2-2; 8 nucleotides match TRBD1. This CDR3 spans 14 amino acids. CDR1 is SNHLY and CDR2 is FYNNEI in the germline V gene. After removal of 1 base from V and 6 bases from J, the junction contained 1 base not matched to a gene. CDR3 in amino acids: CASSEGQGPGELFF. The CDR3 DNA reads TGTGCCAGCAGTGAAGGACAGGGGCCCGGGGAGCTGTTTTTT.